What follows are 10 T cell receptor beta chains derived from one specimen sequenced in a study of CD8 T cells in Susac syndrome. Random-hexamer reverse transcription was applied to roughly 0.5 to 1 ug RNA. One entry per CDR3 protein results from TCRdb running MiXCR on the immunoSEQ multiplex PCR reads. The data show under 200,000 distinct CDR3 sequences, over 75% seen once. The specimen was CD4+ T cells from PBMCs. Receptors were obtained from a human donor with Susac syndrome.

This clonotype was found a few times. This chain joins TRBV18 and TRBJ1-4; TRBD1 is a possible D gene (5 bases). The CDR3 loop spans 14 amino acids. Germline lookup yields CDR1 KGHSH and CDR2 LQKENI. Between the trimmed V and J ends, which lost 3 bases and 4 bases, there was a span of 9 bases. The CDR3 region is CASSPGQNNEKLFF. Written as DNA, the CDR3 is TGTGCCAGCTCACCGGGGCAAAATAATGAAAAACTGTTTTTT.

The chain recombines TRBV19 with TRBJ2-7, with 8 positions matching TRBD2. This CDR3 region has 14 residues. J lost 3 bases, V lost 6 bases, and 7 bases had no gene match. Germline V gene sequence: CDR1 LNHDA, CDR2 SQIVND (reference sequence). The CDR3 DNA follows: TGTGCCAGTAGCTATTCCGGGACTAGCTACGAGCAGTACTTC. It translates to CASSYSGTSYEQYF.

The chain has TRBV20-1 and TRBJ1-5, with D possibly being TRBD1 (5 bases). There are 14 residues in the CDR3. CDR1 is DFQATT, CDR2 SNEGSKA, per germline (reference sequence). This CDR3 is CGGVEGLSNQPQHF. The CDR3 DNA follows: TGCGGAGGAGTGGAGGGGCTTAGCAATCAGCCCCAGCATTTT.

The V call is TRBV5-1, the J call TRBJ2-3, with 13 bases aligning to TRBD2. The CDR3 covers 17 residues. Germline values: CDR1 SGHRS, CDR2 YFSETQ. Trimming at V came to 3 bases and at J to 0 bases, leaving 4 bases not matched to a gene. CDR3 region: CASSYGTSGKSTDTQYF. CDR3 in DNA: TGCGCCAGCAGCTACGGGACTAGCGGGAAGAGCACAGATACGCAGTATTTT.

The chain links TRBV18 to TRBJ2-7; D is possibly TRBD2 (6 bases). The CDR3 consists of 15 residues. The germline gives CDR1 KGHSH, CDR2 LQKENI. V dropped 2 bases and J dropped 5 bases, with 16 bases sitting between them. The CDR3 spells CASSPMEGSLNEQYF. The CDR3 DNA reads as TGTGCCAGCTCACCAATGGAGGGGTCGTTGAACGAGCAGTACTTC. Full variable domain (rest looked up from reference TRBV18 and TRBJ2-7): NAGVMQNPRHLVRRRGQEARLRCSPMKGHSHVYWYRQLPEEGLKFMVYLQKENIIDESGMPKERFSAEFPKEGPSILRIQQVVRGDSAAYFCASSPMEGSLNEQYFGPGTRLTVT.

V and J are TRBV5-6 and TRBJ1-3; D gene ambiguous. CDR1 and CDR2 (germline): SGHDT, YYEEEE. The CDR3 consists of 14 residues. The V end was cut by 2 bases, the J end by 3 bases, with 9 bases between. In DNA form, the CDR3 reads TGTGCCAGCAGCTTAACAACCCGTGGAAACACCATATATTTT. This codes for CASSLTTRGNTIYF.

J is TRBJ2-1 and V is TRBV25-1; TRBD2 matches 8 bases. Trimming cost V 1 base and J 6 bases; bases outside gene matches: 8. CDR1 MGHDK and CDR2 SYGVNS come from the germline V gene. There are 16 residues in the CDR3. The CDR3 spells CASSELTSGVGNEQFF. As DNA, the CDR3 is TGTGCCAGCAGTGAATTAACTAGCGGAGTGGGCAATGAGCAGTTCTTC.

The chain recombines TRBV5-1 with TRBJ2-1, with D maybe TRBD2 (6 bases). This CDR3 region has 14 residues. Trimming left V 4 bases short and J 9 bases short, with 17 bases between. The germline CDR1 and CDR2 sequences are SGHRS and YFSETQ. The CDR3 loop reads CASSKGLQGGEQFF. Written as DNA, the CDR3 is TGCGCCAGCAGCAAGGGACTGCAGGGAGGTGAGCAGTTCTTC.

This chain connects TRBV2 to TRBJ2-7; 10 bases fit TRBD2. The CDR3 length is 13 residues. Losses at the gene ends were 7 bases for V and 4 bases for J; bases not matched to a gene: 4. The germline CDR1 and CDR2 sequences are SNHLY and FYNNEI. The CDR3 DNA follows: TGTGCCAGCACCGGGACTAGCGTATACGAGCAGTACTTC. It is translated as CASTGTSVYEQYF.

The chain combines TRBV7-3 with TRBJ1-2; 10 bases match TRBD1. The germline V gene encodes CDR1 SGHTA and CDR2 FQGTGA. Unmatched junction bases numbered 8, after V lost 6 bases and J lost 7 bases. The CDR3 runs to 14 residues. Written as DNA, the CDR3 is TGTGCCAGCAGAAGGACAGGGGGTTATGGTGGCTACACCTTC. Protein: CASRRTGGYGGYTF. Complete variable domain (other parts from reference TRBV7-3 and TRBJ1-2): GAGVSQTPSNKVTEKGKYVELRCDPISGHTALYWYRQSLGQGPEFLIYFQGTGAADDSGLPNDRFFAVRPEGSVSTLKIQRTERGDSAVYLCASRRTGGYGGYTFGSGTRLTVV.